Shown below are 5 T cell receptor beta chains from a single sample sequenced in a study of T cells in tuberculosis. Clones were read by immunoSEQ multiplex PCR, and TCRdb kept only the in-frame ones, dropping some. The data show 55,000 to 70,000 clones, with 80% to 85% seen just once and 10% to 15% held by the top ten. After thawing and overnight rest, PBMC were stained with GMM-loaded CD1B tetramer, viability dye and anti-CD3 for sorting. CD1B tetramers were loaded with Rhodococcus equi-derived C32 glucose monomycolate. The sequenced sample was CD1b-GMM tetramer-negative cells sorted from PBMCs. The receptors originated from an adult woman with latent tuberculosis.

The rearrangement joins TRBV27 to TRBJ2-1, with 8 nucleotides matching TRBD1. V lost 5 bases, J lost 4 bases, and 4 bases stayed unmatched. CDR1 is MNHEY, CDR2 SMNVEV, per germline (reference sequence). This CDR3 region has 14 residues. Here the CDR3 DNA reads TGTGCCAGCAGTCTTGGACAGGGTTACAATGAGCAGTTCTTC. It is translated as CASSLGQGYNEQFF.

This chain uses TRBV6-5 with TRBJ2-3; 7 bases match TRBD1. The CDR3 spans 15 residues. V shed 2 bases, J shed 4 bases, and the junction held 6 bases outside the gene matches. Germline V gene lookup returns CDR1 MNHEY and CDR2 SVGAGI. This CDR3 is CASSYGQGVPDTQYF. CDR3 DNA sequence: TGTGCCAGCAGTTACGGCCAGGGGGTACCAGATACGCAGTATTTT.

This clone came up a few times. The chain combines TRBV5-1 with TRBJ2-5, with D unclear. The germline CDR1 and CDR2 sequences are SGHRS and YFSETQ. This CDR3 contains 11 residues. V lost 2 bases, J lost 3 bases, and 2 bases lay in between. The CDR3 protein is CASSFKETQYF. The CDR3 DNA reads as TGCGCCAGCAGCTTTAAAGAGACCCAGTACTTC.

The rearrangement uses TRBV7-2 and TRBJ1-5; 9 positions match TRBD1. Trimming at V came to 5 bases and at J to 7 bases, leaving 9 bases not matched to a gene. The CDR3 sequence is 15 residues long. Germline values: CDR1 SGHTA, CDR2 FQGNSA. CDR3 coding DNA: TGTGCCAGCAGCCCAGGGGGGACAGGGATACAGCCCCAGCATTTT. It specifies CASSPGGTGIQPQHF.

This clone was found a few times. The chain uses TRBV4-3 and TRBJ2-7; 9 bases are shared with TRBD1. The trim removed 3 bases at V and 5 bases at J, leaving 11 bases unmatched. This CDR3 contains 16 residues. Germline values: CDR1 LGHNA, CDR2 YSLEER. CDR3 protein: CASSQGPGTGHHEQYF. The CDR3 nucleotides are TGCGCCAGCAGCCAGGGACCTGGGACAGGGCACCACGAGCAGTACTTC.